Described below is a single T cell receptor (beta chain) sequence and its context. Here immunoSEQ multiplex PCR was the method, and the copy in TCRdb shows in-frame clones only, minus some. The data contain fewer than 90,000 clones, around 87% of them singletons. Germline loops: CDR1 LNHDA, CDR2 SQIVND (reference sequence). The CDR3 extends over 13 amino acids. The J segment lost 7 bases and the V segment lost 5 bases, leaving 7 bases of the junction unmatched. The sample belongs to a study of OX40 agonist ivuxolimab in advanced cancers. Turning to the study itself: It was permissible to have had prior anti-PD-1, anti-PD-L1 or anti-CTLA-4 therapy, and around 40% had some.

The rearrangement uses TRBV19 and TRBJ1-2; 7 bases agree with TRBD1. The sequence was obtained from an adult with an advanced solid tumor such as melanoma, head and neck, liver or kidney cancer. The source was CD4+ or CD8+ T cells sorted from blood, collected in a trial of the OX40 agonist ivuxolimab. The CDR3 region is CASSLRQGGGYTF. In nucleotides, the CDR3 is TGTGCCAGTAGTCTAAGACAGGGCGGTGGCTACACCTTC.